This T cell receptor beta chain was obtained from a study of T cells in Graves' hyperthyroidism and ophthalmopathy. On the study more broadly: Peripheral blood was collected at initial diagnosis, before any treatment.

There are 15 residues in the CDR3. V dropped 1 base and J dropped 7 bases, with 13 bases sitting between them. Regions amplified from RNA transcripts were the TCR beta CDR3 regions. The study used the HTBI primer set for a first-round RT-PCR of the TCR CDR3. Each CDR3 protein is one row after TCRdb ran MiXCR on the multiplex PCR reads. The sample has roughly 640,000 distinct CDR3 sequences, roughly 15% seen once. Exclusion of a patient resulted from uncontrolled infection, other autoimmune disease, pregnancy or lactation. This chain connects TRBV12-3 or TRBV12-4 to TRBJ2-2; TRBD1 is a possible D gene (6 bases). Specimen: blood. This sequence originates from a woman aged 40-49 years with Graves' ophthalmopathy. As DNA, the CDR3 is TGTGCCAGCAGTTTAGGTGGGGGCCTCGGCGGGGAGCTGTTTTTT. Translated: CASSLGGGLGGELFF.